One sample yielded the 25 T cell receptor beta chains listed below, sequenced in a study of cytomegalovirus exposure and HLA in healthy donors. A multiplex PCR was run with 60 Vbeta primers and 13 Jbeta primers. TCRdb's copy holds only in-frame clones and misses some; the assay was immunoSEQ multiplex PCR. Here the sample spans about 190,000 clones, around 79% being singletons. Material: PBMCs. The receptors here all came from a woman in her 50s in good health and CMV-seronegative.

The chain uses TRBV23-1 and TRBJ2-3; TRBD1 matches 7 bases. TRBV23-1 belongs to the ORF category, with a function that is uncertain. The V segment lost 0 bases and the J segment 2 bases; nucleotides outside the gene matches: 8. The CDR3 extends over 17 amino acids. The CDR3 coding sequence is TGCGCCAGCAGTCAATCATGGACAGGCTTCTTCACAGATACGCAGTATTTT. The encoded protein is CASSQSWTGFFTDTQYF.

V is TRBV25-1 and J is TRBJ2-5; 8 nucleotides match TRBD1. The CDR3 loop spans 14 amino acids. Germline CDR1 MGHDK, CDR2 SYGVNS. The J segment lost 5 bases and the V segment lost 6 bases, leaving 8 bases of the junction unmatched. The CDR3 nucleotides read TGTGCCAGCAGAGGACAGGGAACCGGGGAGACCCAGTACTTC. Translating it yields CASRGQGTGETQYF.

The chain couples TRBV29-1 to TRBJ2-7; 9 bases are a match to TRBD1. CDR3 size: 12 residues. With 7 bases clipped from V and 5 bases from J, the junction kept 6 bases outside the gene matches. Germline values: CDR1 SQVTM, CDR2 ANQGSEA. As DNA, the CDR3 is TGCAGCGCTACGGGACAGGGAAACGAGCAGTACTTC. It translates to CSATGQGNEQYF.

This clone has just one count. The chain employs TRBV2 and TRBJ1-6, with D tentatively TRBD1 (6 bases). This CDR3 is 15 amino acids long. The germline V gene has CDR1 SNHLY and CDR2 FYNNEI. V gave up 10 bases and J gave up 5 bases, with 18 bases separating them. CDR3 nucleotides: TGTGCCATCGTAATACAGGGTACAAATAATTCACCCCTCCACTTT. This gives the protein CAIVIQGTNNSPLHF.

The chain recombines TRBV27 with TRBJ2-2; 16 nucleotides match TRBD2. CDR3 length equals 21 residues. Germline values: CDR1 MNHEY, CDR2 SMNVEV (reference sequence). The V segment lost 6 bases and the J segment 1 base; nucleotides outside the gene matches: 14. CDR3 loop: CASRGLAGGPSLYLNTGELFF. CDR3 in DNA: TGTGCCAGCAGGGGACTAGCGGGAGGGCCATCCCTTTACTTGAACACCGGGGAGCTGTTTTTT.

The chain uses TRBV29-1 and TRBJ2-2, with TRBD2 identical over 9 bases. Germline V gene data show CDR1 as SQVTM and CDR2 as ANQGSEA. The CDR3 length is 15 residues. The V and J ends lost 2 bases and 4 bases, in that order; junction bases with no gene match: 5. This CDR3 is CSVEFSGSGTGELFF. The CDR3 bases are TGCAGCGTTGAATTTAGCGGGAGTGGCACCGGGGAGCTGTTTTTT.

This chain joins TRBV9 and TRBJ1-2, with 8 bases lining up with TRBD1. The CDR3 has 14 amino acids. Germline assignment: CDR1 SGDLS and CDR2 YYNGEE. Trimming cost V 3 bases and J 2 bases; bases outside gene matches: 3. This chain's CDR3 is CASSARQGNYGYTF. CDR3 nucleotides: TGTGCCAGCAGCGCCCGACAGGGGAACTATGGCTACACCTTC.

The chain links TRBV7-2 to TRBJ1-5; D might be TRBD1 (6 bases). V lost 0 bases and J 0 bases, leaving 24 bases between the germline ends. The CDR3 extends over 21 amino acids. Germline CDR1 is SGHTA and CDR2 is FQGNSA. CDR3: CASSLAPWRGGTDYSNQPQHF. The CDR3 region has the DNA TGTGCCAGCAGCTTAGCCCCTTGGCGCGGGGGCACCGATTATAGCAATCAGCCCCAGCATTTT. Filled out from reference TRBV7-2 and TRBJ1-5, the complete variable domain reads GAGVSQSPSNKVTEKGKDVELRCDPISGHTALYWYRQSLGQGLEFLIYFQGNSAPDKSGLPSDRFSAERTGGSVSTLTIQRTQQEDSAVYLCASSLAPWRGGTDYSNQPQHFGDGTRLSIL.

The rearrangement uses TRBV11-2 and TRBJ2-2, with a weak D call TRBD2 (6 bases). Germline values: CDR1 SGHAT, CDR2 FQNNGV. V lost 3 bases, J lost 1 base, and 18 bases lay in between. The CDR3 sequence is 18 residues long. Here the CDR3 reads CASSFGEPGLMNTGELFF. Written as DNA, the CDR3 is TGTGCCAGCAGCTTTGGGGAACCGGGACTGATGAACACCGGGGAGCTGTTTTTT.

The CDR3 here is CASSTGVRSYEQYF. In nucleotides, the CDR3 is TGTGCCAGCTCCACAGGGGTTAGATCCTACGAGCAGTACTTC. This sequence joins TRBV7-9 and TRBJ2-7, with 7 bases that match TRBD1. The CDR3 has 14 residues. Looked up from germline, CDR1 is SEHNR and CDR2 is FQNEAQ (reference sequence). V shed 8 bases, J shed 1 base, and the junction held 8 bases outside the gene matches. The full variable domain, its missing parts supplied by reference TRBV7-9 and TRBJ2-7, is DTGVSQNPRHKITKRGQNVTFRCDPISEHNRLYWYRQTLGQGPEFLTYFQNEAQLEKSRLLSDRFSAERPKGSFSTLEIQRTEQGDSAMYLCASSTGVRSYEQYFGPGTRLTVT.

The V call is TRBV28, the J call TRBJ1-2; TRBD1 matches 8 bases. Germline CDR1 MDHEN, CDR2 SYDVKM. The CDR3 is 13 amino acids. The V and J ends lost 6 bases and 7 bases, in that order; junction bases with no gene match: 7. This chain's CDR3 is CASSGQGVVGYTF. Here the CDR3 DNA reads TGTGCCAGCAGCGGACAGGGTGTCGTTGGCTACACCTTC.

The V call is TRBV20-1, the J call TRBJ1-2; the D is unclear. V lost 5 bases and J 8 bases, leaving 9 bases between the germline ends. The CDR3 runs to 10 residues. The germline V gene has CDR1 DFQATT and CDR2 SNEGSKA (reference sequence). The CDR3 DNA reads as TGCAGTGCTGCCACTGAGGGCTACACCTTC. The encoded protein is CSAATEGYTF.

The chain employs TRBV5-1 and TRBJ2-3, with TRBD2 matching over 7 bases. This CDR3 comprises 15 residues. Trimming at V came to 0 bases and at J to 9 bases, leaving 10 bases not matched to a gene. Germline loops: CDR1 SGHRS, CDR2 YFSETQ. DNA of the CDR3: TGCGCCAGCAGCTTGGTCCCAGGGCTAGCGGAAACGCAGTATTTT. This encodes CASSLVPGLAETQYF. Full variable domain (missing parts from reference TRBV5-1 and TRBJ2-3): KAGVTQTPRYLIKTRGQQVTLSCSPISGHRSVSWYQQTPGQGLQFLFEYFSETQRNKGNFPGRFSGRQFSNSRSEMNVSTLELGDSALYLCASSLVPGLAETQYFGPGTRLTVL.

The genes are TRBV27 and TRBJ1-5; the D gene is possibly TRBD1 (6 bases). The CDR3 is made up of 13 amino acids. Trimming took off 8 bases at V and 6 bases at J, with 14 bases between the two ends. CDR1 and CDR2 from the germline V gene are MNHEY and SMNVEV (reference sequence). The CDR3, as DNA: TGTGCCAGCCAGCAGAGCAGGGGTCAGCCCCAGCATTTT. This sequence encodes CASQQSRGQPQHF.

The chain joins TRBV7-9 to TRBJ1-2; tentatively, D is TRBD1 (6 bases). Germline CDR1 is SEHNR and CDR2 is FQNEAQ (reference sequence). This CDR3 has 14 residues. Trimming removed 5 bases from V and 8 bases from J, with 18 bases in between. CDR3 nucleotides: TGTGCCAGCAGCCAAGTCACAGGGAGAGGCGGCTACACCTTC. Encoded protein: CASSQVTGRGGYTF.

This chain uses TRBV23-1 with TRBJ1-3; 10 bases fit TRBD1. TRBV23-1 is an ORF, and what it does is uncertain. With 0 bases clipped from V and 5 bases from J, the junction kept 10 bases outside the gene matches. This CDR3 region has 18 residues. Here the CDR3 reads CASSQSSDRQGARNTIYF. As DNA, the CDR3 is TGCGCCAGCAGTCAATCTTCCGACCGACAGGGGGCGAGAAACACCATATATTTT.

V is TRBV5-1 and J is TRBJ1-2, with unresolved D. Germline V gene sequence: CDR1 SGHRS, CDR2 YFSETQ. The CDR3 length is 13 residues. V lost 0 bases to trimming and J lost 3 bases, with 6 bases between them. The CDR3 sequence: CASSLGQYYGYTF. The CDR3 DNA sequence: TGCGCCAGCAGCTTGGGCCAGTACTATGGCTACACCTTC.

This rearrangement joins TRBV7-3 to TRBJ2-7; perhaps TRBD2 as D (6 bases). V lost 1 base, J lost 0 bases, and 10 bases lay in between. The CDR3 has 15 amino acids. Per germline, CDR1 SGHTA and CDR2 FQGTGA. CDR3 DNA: TGTGCCAGCAGCTTAAAGGGAGGACCCTCCTACGAGCAGTACTTC. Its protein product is CASSLKGGPSYEQYF. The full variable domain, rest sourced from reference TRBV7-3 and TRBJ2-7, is GAGVSQTPSNKVTEKGKYVELRCDPISGHTALYWYRQSLGQGPEFLIYFQGTGAADDSGLPNDRFFAVRPEGSVSTLKIQRTERGDSAVYLCASSLKGGPSYEQYFGPGTRLTVT.

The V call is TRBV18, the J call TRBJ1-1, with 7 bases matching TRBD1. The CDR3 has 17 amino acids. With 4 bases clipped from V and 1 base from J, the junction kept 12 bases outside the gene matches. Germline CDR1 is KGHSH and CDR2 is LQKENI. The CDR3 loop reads CASSLTGQTTGNTEAFF. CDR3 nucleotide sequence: TGTGCCAGCTCACTGACGGGACAGACCACGGGGAACACTGAAGCTTTCTTT.

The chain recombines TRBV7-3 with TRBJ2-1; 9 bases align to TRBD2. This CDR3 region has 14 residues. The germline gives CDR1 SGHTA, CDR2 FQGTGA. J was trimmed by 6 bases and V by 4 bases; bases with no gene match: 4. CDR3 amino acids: CASSSGTSPNEQFF. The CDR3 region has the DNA TGTGCCAGCAGCTCCGGGACTAGCCCCAATGAGCAGTTCTTC.

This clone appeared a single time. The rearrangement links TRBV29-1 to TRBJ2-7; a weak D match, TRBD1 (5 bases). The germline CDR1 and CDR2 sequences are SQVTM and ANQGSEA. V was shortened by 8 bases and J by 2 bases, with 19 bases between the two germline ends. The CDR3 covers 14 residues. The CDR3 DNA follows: TGCAGCCTGAGGATGGGCAGGGCTCCCTACGAGCAGTACTTC. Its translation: CSLRMGRAPYEQYF.

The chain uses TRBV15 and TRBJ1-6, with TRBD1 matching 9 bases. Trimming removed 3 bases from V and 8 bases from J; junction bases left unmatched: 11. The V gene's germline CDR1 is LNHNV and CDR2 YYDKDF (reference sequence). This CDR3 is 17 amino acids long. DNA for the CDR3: TGTGCCACCAGCAGCGATGTTCGGACAGGGGAGGATTCACCCCTCCACTTT. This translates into CATSSDVRTGEDSPLHF. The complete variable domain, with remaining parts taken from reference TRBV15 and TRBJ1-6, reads DAMVIQNPRYQVTQFGKPVTLSCSQTLNHNVMYWYQQKSSQAPKLLFHYYDKDFNNEADTPDNFQSRRPNTSFCFLDIRSPGLGDTAMYLCATSSDVRTGEDSPLHFGNGTRLTVT.

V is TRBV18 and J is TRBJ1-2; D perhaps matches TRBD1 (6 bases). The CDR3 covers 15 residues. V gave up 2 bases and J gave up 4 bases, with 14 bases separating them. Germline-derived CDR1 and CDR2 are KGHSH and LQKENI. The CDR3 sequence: CASSPTGTPSYGYTF. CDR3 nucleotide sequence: TGTGCCAGCTCACCAACCGGGACACCCAGCTATGGCTACACCTTC.

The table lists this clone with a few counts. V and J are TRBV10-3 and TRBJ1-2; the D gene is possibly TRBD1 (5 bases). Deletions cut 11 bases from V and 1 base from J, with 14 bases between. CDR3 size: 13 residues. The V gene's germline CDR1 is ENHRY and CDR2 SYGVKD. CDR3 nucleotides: TGTGCCGCCAGCTCCGACAGTAACTATGGCTACACCTTC. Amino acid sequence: CAASSDSNYGYTF.

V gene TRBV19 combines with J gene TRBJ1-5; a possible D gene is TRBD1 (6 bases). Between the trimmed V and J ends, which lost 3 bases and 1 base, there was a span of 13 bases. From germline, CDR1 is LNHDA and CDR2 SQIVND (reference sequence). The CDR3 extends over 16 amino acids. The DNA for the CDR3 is TGTGCCAGTAGTATGTCCGGGACACTAAGCAATCAGCCCCAGCATTTT. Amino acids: CASSMSGTLSNQPQHF.